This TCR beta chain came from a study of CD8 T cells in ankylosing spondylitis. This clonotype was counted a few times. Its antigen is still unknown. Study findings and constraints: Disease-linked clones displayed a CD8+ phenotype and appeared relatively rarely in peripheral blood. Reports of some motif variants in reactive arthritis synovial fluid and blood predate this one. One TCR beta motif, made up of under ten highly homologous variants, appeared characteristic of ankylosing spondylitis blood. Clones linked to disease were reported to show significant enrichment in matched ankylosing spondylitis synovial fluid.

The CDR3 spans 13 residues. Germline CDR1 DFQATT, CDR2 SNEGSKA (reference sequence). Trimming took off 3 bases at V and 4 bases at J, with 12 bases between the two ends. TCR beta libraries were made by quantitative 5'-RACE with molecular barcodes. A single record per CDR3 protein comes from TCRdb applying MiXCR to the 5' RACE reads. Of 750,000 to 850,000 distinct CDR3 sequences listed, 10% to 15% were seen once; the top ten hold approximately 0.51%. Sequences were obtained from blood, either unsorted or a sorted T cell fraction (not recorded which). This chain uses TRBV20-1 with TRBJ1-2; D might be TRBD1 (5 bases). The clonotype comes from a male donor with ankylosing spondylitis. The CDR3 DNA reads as TGCAGTGCTAGCCGACAGACCCTCTATGGCTACACCTTC. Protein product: CSASRQTLYGYTF.